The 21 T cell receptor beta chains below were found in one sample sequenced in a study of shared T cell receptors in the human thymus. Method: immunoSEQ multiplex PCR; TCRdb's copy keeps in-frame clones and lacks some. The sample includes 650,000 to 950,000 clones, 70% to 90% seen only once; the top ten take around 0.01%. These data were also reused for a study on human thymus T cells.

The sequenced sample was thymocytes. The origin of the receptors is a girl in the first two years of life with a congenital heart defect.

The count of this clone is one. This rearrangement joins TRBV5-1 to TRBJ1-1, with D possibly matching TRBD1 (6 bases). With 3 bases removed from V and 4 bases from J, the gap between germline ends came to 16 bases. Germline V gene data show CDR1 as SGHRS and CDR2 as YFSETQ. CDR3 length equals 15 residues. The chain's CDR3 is CASSSTNLGGTEAFF. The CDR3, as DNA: TGCGCCAGCAGCTCGACTAACTTAGGGGGCACTGAAGCTTTCTTT.

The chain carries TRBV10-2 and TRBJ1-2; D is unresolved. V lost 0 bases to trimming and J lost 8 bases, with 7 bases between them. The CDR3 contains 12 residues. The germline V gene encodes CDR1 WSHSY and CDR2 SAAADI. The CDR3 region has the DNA TGCGCCAGCAGTGAGTCTCCCGGGGGCTACACCTTC. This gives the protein CASSESPGGYTF.

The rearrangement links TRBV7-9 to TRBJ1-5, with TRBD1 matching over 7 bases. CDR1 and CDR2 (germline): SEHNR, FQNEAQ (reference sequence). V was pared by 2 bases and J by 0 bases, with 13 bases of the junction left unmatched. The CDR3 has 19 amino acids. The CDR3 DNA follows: TGTGCCAGCAGCTTATGGGACAGCTACCGGGAACATAGCAATCAGCCCCAGCATTTT. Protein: CASSLWDSYREHSNQPQHF.

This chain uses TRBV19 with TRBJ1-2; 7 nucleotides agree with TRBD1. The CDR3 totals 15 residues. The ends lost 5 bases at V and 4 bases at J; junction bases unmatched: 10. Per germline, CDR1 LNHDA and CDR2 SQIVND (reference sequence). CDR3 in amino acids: CASSDGTESAYGYTF. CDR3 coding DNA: TGTGCCAGTAGTGATGGGACAGAAAGCGCCTATGGCTACACCTTC.

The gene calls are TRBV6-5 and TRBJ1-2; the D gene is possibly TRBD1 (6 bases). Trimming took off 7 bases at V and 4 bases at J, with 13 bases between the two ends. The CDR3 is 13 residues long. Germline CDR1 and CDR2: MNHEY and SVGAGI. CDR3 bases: TGTGCCAGCATTCAGTTAGGGGGCTATGGCTACACCTTC. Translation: CASIQLGGYGYTF.

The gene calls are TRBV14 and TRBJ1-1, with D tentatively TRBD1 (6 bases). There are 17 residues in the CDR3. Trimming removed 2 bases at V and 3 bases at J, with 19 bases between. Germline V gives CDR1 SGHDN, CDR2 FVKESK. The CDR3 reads CASSQRTAGLVDTEAFF. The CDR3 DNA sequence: TGTGCCAGCAGCCAACGGACAGCTGGGTTGGTAGACACTGAAGCTTTCTTT.

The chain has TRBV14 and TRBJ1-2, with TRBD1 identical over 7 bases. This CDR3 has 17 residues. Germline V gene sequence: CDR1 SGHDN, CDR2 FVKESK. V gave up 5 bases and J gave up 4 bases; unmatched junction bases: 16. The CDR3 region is CASSTVSNPDRFYGYTF. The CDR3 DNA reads TGTGCCAGCAGCACGGTGTCGAACCCGGACAGGTTCTATGGCTACACCTTC.

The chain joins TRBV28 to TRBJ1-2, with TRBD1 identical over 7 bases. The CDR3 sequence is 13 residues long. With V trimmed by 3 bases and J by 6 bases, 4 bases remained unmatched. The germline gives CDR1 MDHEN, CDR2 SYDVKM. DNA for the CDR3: TGTGCCAGCAGTTTCGGACAGGCGAATGGCTACACCTTC. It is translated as CASSFGQANGYTF.

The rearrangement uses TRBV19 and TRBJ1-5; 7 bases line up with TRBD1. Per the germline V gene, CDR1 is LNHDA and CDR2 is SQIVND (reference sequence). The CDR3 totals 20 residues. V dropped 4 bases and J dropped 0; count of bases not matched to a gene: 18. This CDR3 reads CASSTIPDRNWAYSNQPQHF. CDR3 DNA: TGTGCCAGTAGTACGATCCCGGACAGGAACTGGGCTTATAGCAATCAGCCCCAGCATTTT.

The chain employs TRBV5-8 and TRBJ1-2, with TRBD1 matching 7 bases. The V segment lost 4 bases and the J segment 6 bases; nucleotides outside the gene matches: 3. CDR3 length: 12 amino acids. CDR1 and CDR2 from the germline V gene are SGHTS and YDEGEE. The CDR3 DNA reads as TGTGCCAGCAGCCCACAGGGGCATGGCTACACCTTC. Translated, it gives CASSPQGHGYTF.

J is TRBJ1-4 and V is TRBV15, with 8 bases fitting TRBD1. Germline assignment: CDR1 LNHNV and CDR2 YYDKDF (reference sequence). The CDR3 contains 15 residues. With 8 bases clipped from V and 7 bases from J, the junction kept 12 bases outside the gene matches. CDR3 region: CATARFRTGFEKLFF. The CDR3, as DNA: TGTGCCACCGCCCGATTTCGGACAGGGTTTGAAAAACTGTTTTTT.

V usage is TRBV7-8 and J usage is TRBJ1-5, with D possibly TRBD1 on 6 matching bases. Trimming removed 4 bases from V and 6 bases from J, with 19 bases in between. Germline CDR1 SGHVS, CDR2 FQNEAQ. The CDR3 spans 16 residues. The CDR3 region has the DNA TGTGCCAGCAGCTCCGGACAGATGGGCCTTCGTCAGCCCCAGCATTTT. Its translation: CASSSGQMGLRQPQHF.

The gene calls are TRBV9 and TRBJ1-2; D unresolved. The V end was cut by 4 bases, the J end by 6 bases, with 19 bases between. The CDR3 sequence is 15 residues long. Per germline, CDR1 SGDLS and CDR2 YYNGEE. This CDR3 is CASSYHHWQSDGYTF. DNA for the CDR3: TGTGCCAGCAGCTACCATCACTGGCAGAGCGATGGCTACACCTTC.

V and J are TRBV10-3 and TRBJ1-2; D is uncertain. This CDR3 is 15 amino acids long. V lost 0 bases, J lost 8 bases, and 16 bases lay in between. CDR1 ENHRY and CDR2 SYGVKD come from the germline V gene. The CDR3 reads CAISESTAGLRGYTF. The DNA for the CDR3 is TGTGCCATCAGTGAGTCTACGGCGGGATTACGAGGCTACACCTTC.

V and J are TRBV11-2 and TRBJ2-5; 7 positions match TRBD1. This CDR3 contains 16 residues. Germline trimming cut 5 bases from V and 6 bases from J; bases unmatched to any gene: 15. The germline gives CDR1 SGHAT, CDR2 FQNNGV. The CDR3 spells CASSLSSHRGWQTQYF. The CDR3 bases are TGTGCCAGCAGCCTCAGCTCACACAGGGGTTGGCAGACCCAGTACTTC.

CDR3 sequence reads: CASSGTGEGDTEAFF. In nucleotides, the CDR3 is TGTGCCAGCAGTGGGACAGGCGAGGGGGACACTGAAGCTTTCTTT. The rearrangement uses TRBV11-3 and TRBJ1-1; 8 bases map to TRBD1. Germline V gives CDR1 SGHNT, CDR2 YENEEA. V shed 6 bases and J 3 bases; nucleotides not matched to a gene: 9. The CDR3 is 15 amino acids.

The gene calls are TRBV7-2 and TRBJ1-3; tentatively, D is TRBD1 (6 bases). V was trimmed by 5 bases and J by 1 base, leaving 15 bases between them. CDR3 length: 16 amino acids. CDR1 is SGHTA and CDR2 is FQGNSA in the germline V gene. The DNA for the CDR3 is TGTGCCAGCAGCCTTGCGGGGGCGGGATCTGGAAACACCATATATTTT. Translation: CASSLAGAGSGNTIYF.

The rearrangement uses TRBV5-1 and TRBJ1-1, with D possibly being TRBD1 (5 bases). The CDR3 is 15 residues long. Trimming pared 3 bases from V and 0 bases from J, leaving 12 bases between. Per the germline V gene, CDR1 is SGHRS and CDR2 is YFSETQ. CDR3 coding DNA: TGCGCCAGCAGCTCCAGGGACTTAATGAACACTGAAGCTTTCTTT. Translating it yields CASSSRDLMNTEAFF.

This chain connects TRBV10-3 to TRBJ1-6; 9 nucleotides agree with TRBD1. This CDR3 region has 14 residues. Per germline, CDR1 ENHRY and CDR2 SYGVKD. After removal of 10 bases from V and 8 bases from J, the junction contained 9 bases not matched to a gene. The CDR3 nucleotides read TGTGCCAATGGGGACCGGGACAGGGATTCACCCCTCCACTTT. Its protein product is CANGDRDRDSPLHF.

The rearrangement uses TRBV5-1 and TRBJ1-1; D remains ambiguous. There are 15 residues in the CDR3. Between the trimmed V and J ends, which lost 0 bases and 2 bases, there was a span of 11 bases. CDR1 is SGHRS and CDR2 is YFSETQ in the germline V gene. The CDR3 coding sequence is TGCGCCAGCAGCTTGGGCCAGCGGCTAAACACTGAAGCTTTCTTT. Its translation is CASSLGQRLNTEAFF.

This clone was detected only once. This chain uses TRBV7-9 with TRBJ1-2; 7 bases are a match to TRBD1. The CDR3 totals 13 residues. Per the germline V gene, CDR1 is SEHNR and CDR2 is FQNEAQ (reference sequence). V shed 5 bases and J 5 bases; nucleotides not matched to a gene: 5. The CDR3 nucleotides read TGTGCCAGCAGCCGGGGACAGTCGTATGGCTACACCTTC. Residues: CASSRGQSYGYTF.